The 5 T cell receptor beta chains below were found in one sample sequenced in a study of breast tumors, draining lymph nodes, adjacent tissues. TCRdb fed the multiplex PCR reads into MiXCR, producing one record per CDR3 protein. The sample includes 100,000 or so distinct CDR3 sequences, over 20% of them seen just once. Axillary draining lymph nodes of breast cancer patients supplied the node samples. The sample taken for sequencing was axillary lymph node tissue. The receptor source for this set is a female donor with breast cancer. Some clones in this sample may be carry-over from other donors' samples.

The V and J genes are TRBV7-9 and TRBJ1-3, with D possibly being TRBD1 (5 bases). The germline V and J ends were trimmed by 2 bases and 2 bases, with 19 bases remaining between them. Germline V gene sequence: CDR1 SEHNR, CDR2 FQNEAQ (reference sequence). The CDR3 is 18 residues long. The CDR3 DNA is TGTGCCAGCAGCTTAAATTGGGCGGCCGGGGCGACTGGAAACACCATATATTTT. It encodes CASSLNWAAGATGNTIYF.

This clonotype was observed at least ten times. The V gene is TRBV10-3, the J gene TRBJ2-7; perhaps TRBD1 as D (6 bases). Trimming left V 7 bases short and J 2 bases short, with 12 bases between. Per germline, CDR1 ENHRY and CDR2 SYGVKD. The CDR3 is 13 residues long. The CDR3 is CAITGDTTYEQYF. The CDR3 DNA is TGTGCCATCACAGGGGACACGACCTACGAGCAGTACTTC.

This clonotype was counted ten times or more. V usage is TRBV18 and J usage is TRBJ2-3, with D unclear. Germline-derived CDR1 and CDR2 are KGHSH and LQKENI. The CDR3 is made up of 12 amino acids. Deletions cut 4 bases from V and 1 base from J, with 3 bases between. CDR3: CASSQGTDTQYF. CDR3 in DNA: TGTGCCAGCTCACAGGGCACAGATACGCAGTATTTT.

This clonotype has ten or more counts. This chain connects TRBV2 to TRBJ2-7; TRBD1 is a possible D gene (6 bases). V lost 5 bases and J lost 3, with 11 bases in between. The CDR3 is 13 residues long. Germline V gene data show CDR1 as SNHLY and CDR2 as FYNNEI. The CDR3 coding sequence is TGTGCCAGCAGTACTGACAGGTACTACGAGCAGTACTTC. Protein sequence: CASSTDRYYEQYF.

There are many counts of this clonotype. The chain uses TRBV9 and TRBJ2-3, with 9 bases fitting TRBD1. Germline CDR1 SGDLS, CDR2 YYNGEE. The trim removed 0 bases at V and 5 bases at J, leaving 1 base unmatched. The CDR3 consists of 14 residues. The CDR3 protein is CASSVGQGVDTQYF. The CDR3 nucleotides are TGTGCCAGCAGCGTAGGACAGGGGGTAGATACGCAGTATTTT.